This TCR beta chain was sequenced in a study of blood T cell repertoires in COVID-19. About the research overall: Samples came from the United States, Italy and Spain, spanning acute and convalescent COVID-19.

The CDR3 is made up of 14 amino acids. The ends lost 2 bases at V and 3 bases at J; junction bases unmatched: 1. Germline V gene sequence: CDR1 MNHEY, CDR2 SVGEGT. Here immunoSEQ multiplex PCR was the method, and the copy in TCRdb shows in-frame clones only, minus some. This table holds 200,000 to 250,000 clones, roughly 80% found once. The V call is TRBV6-2 or TRBV6-3, the J call TRBJ2-7, with 10 bases aligning to TRBD1. Input material: peripheral blood. The TCR sequence derives from a man aged 25-45 years with active or convalescent COVID-19. CDR3 sequence (DNA): TGTGCCAGCAGTTACGGGACAGGGGTCTACGAGCAGTACTTC. Translated, it gives CASSYGTGVYEQYF.